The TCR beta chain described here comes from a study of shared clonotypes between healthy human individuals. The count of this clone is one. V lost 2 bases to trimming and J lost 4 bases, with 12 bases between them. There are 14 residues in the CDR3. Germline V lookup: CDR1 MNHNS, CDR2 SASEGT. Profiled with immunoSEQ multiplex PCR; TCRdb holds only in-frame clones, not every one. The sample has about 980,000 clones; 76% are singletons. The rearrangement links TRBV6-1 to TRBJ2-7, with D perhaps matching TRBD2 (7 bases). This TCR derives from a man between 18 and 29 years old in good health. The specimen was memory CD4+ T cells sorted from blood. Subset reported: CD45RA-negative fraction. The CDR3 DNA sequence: TGTGCCAGCAGTGAATTGGGGGGGCGATACGAGCAGTACTTC. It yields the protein CASSELGGRYEQYF.